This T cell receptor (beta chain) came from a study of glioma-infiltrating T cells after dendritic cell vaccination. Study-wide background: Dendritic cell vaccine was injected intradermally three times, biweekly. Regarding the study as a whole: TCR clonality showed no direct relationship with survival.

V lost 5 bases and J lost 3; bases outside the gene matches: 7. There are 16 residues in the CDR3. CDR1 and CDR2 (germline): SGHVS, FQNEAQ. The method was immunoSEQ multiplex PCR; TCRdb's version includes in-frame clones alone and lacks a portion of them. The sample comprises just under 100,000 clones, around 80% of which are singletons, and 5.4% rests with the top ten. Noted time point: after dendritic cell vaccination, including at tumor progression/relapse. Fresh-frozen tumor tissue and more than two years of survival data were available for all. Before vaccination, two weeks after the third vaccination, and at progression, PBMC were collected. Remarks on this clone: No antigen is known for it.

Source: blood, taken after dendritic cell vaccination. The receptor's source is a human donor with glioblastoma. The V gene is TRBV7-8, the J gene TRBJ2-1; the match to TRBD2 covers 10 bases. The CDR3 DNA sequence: TGTGCCAGCAGCCCTATAGCGGGGGGCAACTACAATGAGCAGTTCTTC. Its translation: CASSPIAGGNYNEQFF.